This TCR beta chain was captured in a study of cytomegalovirus exposure and HLA in healthy donors. Turning to the study itself: The study's early data release held about 85 million unique TCRs from HLA-typed donors. General study findings and limits: After further analysis at a later stage, around 17,000 TCR beta sequences were associated with HLA alleles at 0.05 false discovery rate.

A few counts support this clone. What it recognizes is unknown. The CDR3 is made up of 16 amino acids. The germline V gene encodes CDR1 LNHDA and CDR2 SQIVND (reference sequence). V was pared by 3 bases and J by 8 bases, with 22 bases between. In the PCR, 60 Vbeta and 13 Jbeta primers were used. Clones were sequenced by immunoSEQ multiplex PCR, and TCRdb holds only the in-frame ones, with some missing. Of roughly 150,000 clones in the sample, 84% were seen once. The source material was PBMCs. The TCR sequence derives from a man under 40 in good health and CMV-seronegative. J is TRBJ1-1 and V is TRBV19; possible D gene TRBD1, 6 bases. CDR3 region: CASSMGGARSAPEAFF. CDR3 bases: TGTGCCAGTAGTATGGGGGGGGCGAGGTCGGCTCCGGAAGCTTTCTTT.